This T cell receptor (beta chain) originates from a study of T cell responses to AZD1222 COVID-19 vaccine. Generated by immunoSEQ multiplex PCR, the TCRdb table keeps only in-frame clones and is missing some. The profile shows roughly 98,000 clones, 88% of them singletons. In this sample, this clone turned up once. V lost 2 bases to trimming and J lost 4 bases; unmatched junction nucleotides: 6. CDR3 length equals 16 residues. Germline CDR1 and CDR2: KGHSH and LQKENI. This receptor was taken from an adult who received the AZD1222 COVID-19 vaccine. The chain uses TRBV18 and TRBJ2-2; TRBD2 aligns across 8 bases. The sample was peripheral blood, taken 28 days after the second AZD1222 dose. The CDR3 nucleotides are TGTGCCAGCTCACCAAATCCAGCGGGAGCCACCGGGGAGCTGTTTTTT. Protein: CASSPNPAGATGELFF.